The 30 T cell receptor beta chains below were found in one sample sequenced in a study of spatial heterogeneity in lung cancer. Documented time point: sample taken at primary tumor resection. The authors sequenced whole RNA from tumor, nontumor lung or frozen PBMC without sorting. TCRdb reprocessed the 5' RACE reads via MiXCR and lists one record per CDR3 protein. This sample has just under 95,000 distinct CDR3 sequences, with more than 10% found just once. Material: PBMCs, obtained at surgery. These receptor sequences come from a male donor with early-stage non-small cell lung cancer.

CDR3 protein: CASSSRGLNQPQHF. In nucleotides, the CDR3 is TGTGCCAGCAGCTCGAGGGGGCTCAATCAGCCCCAGCATTTT. V gene TRBV5-8 combines with J gene TRBJ1-5; 7 bases align to TRBD1. V gave up 3 bases and J gave up 3 bases; unmatched junction bases: 3. The germline CDR1 and CDR2 sequences are SGHTS and YDEGEE. This CDR3 is 14 amino acids long.

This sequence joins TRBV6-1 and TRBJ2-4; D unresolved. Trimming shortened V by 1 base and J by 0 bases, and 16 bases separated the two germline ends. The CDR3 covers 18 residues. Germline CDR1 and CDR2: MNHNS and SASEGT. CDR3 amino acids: CASSEERELVLAKNIQYF. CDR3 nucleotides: TGTGCCAGCAGTGAAGAGAGAGAGTTGGTCCTAGCCAAAAACATTCAGTACTTC.

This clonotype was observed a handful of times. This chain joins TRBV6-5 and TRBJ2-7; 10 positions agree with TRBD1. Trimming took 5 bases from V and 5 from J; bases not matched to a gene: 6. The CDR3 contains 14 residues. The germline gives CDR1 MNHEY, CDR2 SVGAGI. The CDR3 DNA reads TGTGCCAGCAGTCCTCGACAGGGGGCCCACGAGCAGTACTTC. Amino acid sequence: CASSPRQGAHEQYF.

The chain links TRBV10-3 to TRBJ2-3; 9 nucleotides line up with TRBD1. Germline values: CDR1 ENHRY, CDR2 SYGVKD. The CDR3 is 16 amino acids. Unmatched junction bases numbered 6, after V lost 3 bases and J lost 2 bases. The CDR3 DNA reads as TGTGCCATCAGTGACGACAGGGGGATGCTCACAGATACGCAGTATTTT. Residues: CAISDDRGMLTDTQYF.

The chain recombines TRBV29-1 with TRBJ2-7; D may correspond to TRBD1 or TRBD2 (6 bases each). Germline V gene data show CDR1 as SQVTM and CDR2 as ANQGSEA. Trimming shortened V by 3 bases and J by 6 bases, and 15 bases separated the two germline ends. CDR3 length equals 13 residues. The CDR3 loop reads CSVEGQGTLEQYF. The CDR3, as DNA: TGCAGCGTTGAGGGGCAGGGGACTCTCGAGCAGTACTTC.

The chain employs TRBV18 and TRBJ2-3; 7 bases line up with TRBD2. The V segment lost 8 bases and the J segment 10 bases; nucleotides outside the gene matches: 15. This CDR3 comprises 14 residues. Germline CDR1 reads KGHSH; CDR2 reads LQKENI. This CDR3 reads CASAASGPDEAQYF. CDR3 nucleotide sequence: TGTGCCAGCGCAGCTAGCGGCCCCGATGAAGCGCAGTATTTT.

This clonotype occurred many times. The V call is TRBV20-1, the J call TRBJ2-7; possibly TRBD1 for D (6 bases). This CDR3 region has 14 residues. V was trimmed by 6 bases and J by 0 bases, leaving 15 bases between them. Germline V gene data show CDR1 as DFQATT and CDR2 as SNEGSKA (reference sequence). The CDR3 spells CSAPEGQRSYEQYF. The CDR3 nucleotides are TGCAGTGCACCCGAGGGACAACGCTCCTACGAGCAGTACTTC.

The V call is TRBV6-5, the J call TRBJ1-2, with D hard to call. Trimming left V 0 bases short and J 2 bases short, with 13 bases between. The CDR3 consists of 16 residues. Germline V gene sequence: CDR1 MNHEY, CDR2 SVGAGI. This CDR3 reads CASSYSLSGRNYGYTF. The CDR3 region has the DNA TGTGCCAGCAGTTACTCGTTATCAGGAAGAAACTATGGCTACACCTTC.

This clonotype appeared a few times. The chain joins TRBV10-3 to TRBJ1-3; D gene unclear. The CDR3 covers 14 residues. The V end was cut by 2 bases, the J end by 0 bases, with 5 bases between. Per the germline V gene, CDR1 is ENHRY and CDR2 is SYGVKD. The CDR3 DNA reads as TGTGCCATCAGTGAGATCAGCTCTGGAAACACCATATATTTT. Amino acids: CAISEISSGNTIYF.

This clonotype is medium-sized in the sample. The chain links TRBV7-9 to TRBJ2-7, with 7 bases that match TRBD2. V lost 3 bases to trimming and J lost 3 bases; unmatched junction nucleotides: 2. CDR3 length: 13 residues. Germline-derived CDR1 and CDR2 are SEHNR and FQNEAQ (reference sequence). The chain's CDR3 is CASSLAGDYEQYF. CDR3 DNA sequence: TGTGCCAGCAGCTTGGCGGGAGACTACGAGCAGTACTTC.

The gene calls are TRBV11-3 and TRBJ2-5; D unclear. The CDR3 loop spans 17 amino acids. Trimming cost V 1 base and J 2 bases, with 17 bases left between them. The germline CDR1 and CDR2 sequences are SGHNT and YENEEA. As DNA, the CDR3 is TGTGCCAGCAGCTTAGGGAACAGTATTTGGGATCAAGAGACCCAGTACTTC. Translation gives CASSLGNSIWDQETQYF.

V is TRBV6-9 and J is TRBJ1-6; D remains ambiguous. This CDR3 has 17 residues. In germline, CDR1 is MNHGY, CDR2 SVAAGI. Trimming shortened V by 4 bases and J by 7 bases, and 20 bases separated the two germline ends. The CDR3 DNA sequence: TGTGCCAGCAGTTTCCTCTCCGACATTCTTATAAATTCACCCCTCCACTTT. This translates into CASSFLSDILINSPLHF.

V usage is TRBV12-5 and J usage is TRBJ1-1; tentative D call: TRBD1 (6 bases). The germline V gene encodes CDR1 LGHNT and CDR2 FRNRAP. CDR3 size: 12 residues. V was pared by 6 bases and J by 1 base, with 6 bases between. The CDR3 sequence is CASGQGNTEAFF. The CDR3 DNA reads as TGTGCTAGTGGACAGGGGAACACTGAAGCTTTCTTT.

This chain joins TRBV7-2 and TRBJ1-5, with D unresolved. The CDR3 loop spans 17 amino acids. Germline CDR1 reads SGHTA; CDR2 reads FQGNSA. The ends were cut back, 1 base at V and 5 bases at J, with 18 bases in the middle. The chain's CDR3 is CASSLELKIRPHQPQHF. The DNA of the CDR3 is TGTGCCAGCAGCTTAGAGCTGAAGATAAGACCCCATCAGCCCCAGCATTTT.

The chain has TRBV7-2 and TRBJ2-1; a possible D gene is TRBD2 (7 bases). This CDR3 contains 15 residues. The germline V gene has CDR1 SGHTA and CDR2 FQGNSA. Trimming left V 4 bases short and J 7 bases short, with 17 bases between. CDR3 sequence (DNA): TGTGCCAGCAGCTCCTTATTGGGGGGGCAGAATGAGCAGTTCTTC. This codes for CASSSLLGGQNEQFF. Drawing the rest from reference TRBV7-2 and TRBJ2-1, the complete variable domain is GAGVSQSPSNKVTEKGKDVELRCDPISGHTALYWYRQSLGQGLEFLIYFQGNSAPDKSGLPSDRFSAERTGGSVSTLTIQRTQQEDSAVYLCASSSLLGGQNEQFFGPGTRLTVL.

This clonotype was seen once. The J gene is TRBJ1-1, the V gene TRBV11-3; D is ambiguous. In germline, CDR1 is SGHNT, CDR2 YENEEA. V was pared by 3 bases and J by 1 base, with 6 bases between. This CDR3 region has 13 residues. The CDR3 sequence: CASSFAQNTEAFF. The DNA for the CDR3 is TGTGCCAGCAGCTTTGCACAGAACACTGAAGCTTTCTTT.

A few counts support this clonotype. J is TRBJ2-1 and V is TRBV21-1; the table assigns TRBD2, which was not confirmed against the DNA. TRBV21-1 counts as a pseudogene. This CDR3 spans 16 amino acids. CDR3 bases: TGTGCCAGCAGCCCCCGGACTAGCGGTTTAGTCAATGAGCAGTTCTTC. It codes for CASSPRTSGLVNEQFF.

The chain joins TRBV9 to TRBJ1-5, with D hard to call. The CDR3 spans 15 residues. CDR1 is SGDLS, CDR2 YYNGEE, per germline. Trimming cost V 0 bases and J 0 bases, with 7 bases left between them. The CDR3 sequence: CASSVGPTSNQPQHF. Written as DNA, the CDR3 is TGTGCCAGCAGCGTAGGCCCGACTAGCAATCAGCCCCAGCATTTT.

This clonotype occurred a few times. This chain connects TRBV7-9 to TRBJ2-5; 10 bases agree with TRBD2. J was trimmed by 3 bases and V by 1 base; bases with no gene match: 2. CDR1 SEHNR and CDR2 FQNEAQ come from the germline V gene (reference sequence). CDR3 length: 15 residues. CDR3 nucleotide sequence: TGTGCCAGCAGCTTAGTAGGACTAGCGGAAGAGACCCAGTACTTC. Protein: CASSLVGLAEETQYF.

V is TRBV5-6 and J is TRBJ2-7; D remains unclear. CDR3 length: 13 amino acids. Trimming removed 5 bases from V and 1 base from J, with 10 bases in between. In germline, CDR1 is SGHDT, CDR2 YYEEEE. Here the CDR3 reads CASRYRDSYEQYF. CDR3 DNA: TGTGCCAGCAGGTACCGTGATTCCTACGAGCAGTACTTC.

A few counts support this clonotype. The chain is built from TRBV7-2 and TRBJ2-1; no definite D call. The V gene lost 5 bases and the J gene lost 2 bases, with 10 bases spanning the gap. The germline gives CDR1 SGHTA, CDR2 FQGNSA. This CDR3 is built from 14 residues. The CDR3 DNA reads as TGTGCCAGCAGCCAGACTGGAACCTACAATGAGCAGTTCTTC. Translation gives CASSQTGTYNEQFF.

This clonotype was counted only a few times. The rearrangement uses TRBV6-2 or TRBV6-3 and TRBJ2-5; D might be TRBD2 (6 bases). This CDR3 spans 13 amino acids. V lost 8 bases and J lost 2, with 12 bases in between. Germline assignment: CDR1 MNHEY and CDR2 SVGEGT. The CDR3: CASQGGPQETQYF. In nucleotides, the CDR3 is TGTGCCAGCCAAGGAGGGCCGCAAGAGACCCAGTACTTC.

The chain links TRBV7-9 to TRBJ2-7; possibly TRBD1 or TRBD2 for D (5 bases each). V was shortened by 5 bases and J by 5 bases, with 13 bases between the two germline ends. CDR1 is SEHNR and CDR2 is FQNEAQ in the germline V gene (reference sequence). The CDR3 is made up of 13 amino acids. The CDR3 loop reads CASSRFGGNEQYF. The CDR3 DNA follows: TGTGCCAGCAGCAGATTTGGGGGTAACGAGCAGTACTTC.

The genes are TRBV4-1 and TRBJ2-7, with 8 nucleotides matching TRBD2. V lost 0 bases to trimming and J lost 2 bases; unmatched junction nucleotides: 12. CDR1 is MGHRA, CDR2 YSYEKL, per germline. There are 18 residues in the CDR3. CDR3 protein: CASSQERVTSGAPYEQYF. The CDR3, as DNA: TGCGCCAGCAGCCAAGAGAGAGTAACTAGCGGAGCCCCCTACGAGCAGTACTTC.

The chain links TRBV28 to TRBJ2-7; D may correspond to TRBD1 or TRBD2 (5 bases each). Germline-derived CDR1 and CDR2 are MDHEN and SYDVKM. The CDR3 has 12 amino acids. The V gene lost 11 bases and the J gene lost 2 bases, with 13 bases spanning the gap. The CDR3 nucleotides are TGTGCCTCCCAGAGGGGAACCTACGAGCAGTACTTC. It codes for CASQRGTYEQYF.

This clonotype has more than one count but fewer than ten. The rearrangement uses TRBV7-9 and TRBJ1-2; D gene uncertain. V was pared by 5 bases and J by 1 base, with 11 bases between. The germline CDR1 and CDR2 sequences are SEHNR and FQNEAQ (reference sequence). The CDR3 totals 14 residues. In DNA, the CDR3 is TGTGCCAGCAGCCTTATGACGGTTAACTATGGCTACACCTTC. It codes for CASSLMTVNYGYTF.

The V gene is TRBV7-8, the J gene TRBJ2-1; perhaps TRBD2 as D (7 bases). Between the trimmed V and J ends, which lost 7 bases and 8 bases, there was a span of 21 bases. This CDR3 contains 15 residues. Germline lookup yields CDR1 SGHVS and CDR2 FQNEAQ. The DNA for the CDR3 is TGTGCCAGCAAGGGGGGGAGATCGGCCCGGGATGAGCAGTTCTTC. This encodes CASKGGRSARDEQFF.

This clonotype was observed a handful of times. CDR3 in DNA: TGTGCCAGCAGCTTATCGGGCGGCACGAACACCGGGGAGCTGTTTTTT. Residues: CASSLSGGTNTGELFF. The rearrangement joins TRBV7-9 to TRBJ2-2; D is uncertain. The V end was cut by 2 bases, the J end by 0 bases, with 10 bases between. Germline CDR1 and CDR2: SEHNR and FQNEAQ (reference sequence). This CDR3 has 16 residues.

CDR3 nucleotides: TGCAGCGTTTACAGGGTCTTGAACACTGAAGCTTTCTTT. It yields the protein CSVYRVLNTEAFF. The rearrangement joins TRBV29-1 to TRBJ1-1; possible D gene TRBD1, 6 bases. The V gene's germline CDR1 is SQVTM and CDR2 ANQGSEA. The CDR3 extends over 13 amino acids. The V gene lost 5 bases and the J gene lost 0 bases, with 10 bases spanning the gap. Combining the CDR3 with reference TRBV29-1 and TRBJ1-1 gives the whole variable domain SAVISQKPSRDICQRGTSLTIQCQVDSQVTMMFWYRQQPGQSLTLIATANQGSEATYESGFVIDKFPISRPNLTFSTLTVSNMSPEDSSIYLCSVYRVLNTEAFFGQGTRLTVV.

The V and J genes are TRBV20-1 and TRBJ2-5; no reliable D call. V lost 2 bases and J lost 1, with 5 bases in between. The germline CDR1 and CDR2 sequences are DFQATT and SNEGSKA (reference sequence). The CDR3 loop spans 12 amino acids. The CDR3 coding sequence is TGCAGTGCTAGACTACCCCAAGAGACCCAGTACTTC. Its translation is CSARLPQETQYF.